One sample yielded the 5 T cell receptor beta chains listed below, sequenced in a study of cytomegalovirus exposure and HLA in healthy donors. The primer mix had 60 Vbeta and 13 Jbeta primers. Generated by immunoSEQ multiplex PCR, the TCRdb table keeps only in-frame clones and is missing some. The table includes about 76,000 clones, 65% to 80% detected once. The sample consisted of PBMCs. All receptors come from a woman between 40 and 50 years old in good health and CMV-seropositive.

A few counts support this clone. This chain connects TRBV7-2 to TRBJ1-1; no clear D gene. Trimming left V 0 bases short and J 6 bases short, with 11 bases between. This CDR3 contains 14 residues. The germline V gene has CDR1 SGHTA and CDR2 FQGNSA. DNA of the CDR3: TGTGCCAGCAGCTTAGCGCCGGGAGGCGCTGAAGCTTTCTTT. Translation: CASSLAPGGAEAFF.

This chain uses TRBV30 with TRBJ2-5, with D possibly TRBD2 on 7 matching bases. Germline V gives CDR1 GTSNPN, CDR2 SVGIG (reference sequence). The V end lost 0 bases, the J end lost 4 bases, and 12 bases lay between the germline ends. This CDR3 has 14 amino acids. The CDR3 coding sequence is TGTGCCTGGAGTGTACGGGGAGGGGGAGAGACCCAGTACTTC. The encoded protein is CAWSVRGGGETQYF.

The chain uses TRBV6-5 and TRBJ2-7, with D perhaps TRBD1 (6 bases). Germline lookup yields CDR1 MNHEY and CDR2 SVGAGI. The CDR3 length is 14 residues. Trimming stripped 1 base from V and 4 bases from J, with 11 bases between. CDR3 DNA sequence: TGTGCCAGCAGTTACTTGACAGGAAAATACGAGCAGTACTTC. Translation gives CASSYLTGKYEQYF.

Concerning this clone itself: The same CDR3 can be traced to other DNA sequences in this sample. This chain links TRBV13 with TRBJ1-5; D is ambiguous. The V and J ends lost 5 bases and 4 bases respectively, with 15 bases between them. CDR1 and CDR2 from the germline V gene are PRHDT and FYEKMQ (reference sequence). This CDR3 comprises 15 residues. CDR3 in DNA: TGTGCCAGCAGCCTATCGGGGAATGGAAATCAGCCCCAGCATTTT. Translation: CASSLSGNGNQPQHF.

The chain has TRBV5-1 and TRBJ2-3, with a tentative D call TRBD1 (5 bases). The CDR3 totals 13 residues. Germline V gene sequence: CDR1 SGHRS, CDR2 YFSETQ. V lost 0 bases and J 14 bases, leaving 16 bases between the germline ends. CDR3 sequence: CASSLGQLNFWYF. In DNA form, the CDR3 reads TGCGCCAGCAGCTTGGGACAGTTGAATTTTTGGTATTTT.